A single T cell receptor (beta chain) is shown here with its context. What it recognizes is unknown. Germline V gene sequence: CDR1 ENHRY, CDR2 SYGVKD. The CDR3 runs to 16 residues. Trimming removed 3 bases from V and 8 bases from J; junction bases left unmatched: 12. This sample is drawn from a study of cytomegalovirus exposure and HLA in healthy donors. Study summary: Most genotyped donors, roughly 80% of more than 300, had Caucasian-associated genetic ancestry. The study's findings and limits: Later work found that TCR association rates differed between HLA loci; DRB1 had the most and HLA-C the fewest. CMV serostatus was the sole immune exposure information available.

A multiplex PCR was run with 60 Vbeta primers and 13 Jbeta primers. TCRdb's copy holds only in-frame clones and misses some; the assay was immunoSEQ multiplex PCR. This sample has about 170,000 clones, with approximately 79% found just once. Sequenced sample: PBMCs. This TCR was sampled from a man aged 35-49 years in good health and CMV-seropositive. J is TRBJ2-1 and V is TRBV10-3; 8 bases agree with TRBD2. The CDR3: CAISEQLAAVVYEQFF. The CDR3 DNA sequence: TGTGCCATCAGTGAACAACTAGCGGCCGTCGTCTATGAGCAGTTCTTC.